A single sample is the source of the 21 T cell receptor beta chains below, sequenced in a study of OX40 agonist ivuxolimab in advanced cancers. The assay was immunoSEQ multiplex PCR, and TCRdb's table has in-frame clones only and misses some. The data hold just under 85,000 clones, with less than 85% observed a single time. The source material was CD4+ or CD8+ T cells sorted from blood, sampled in a trial of the OX40 agonist ivuxolimab. The receptor source for this set is an adult with an advanced solid tumor such as melanoma, head and neck, liver or kidney cancer.

This clone has only a few counts. The rearrangement uses TRBV13 and TRBJ1-2; D is ambiguous. Germline assignment: CDR1 PRHDT and CDR2 FYEKMQ (reference sequence). V lost 3 bases, J lost 7 bases, and 12 bases lay in between. The CDR3 is 13 residues long. For the CDR3, the DNA is TGTGCCAGCAGCTTCCAAGCGGTCTCTGGCTACACCTTC. Translating gives CASSFQAVSGYTF.

The chain couples TRBV6-5 to TRBJ2-3; 7 nucleotides line up with TRBD1. Germline CDR1 reads MNHEY; CDR2 reads SVGAGI. J was trimmed by 1 base and V by 6 bases; bases with no gene match: 4. The CDR3 is made up of 14 amino acids. The CDR3 protein is CASSRTGGTDTQYF. The DNA for the CDR3 is TGTGCCAGCAGCCGGACAGGCGGCACAGATACGCAGTATTTT.

The chain joins TRBV4-3 to TRBJ2-3, with TRBD1 as a possible D gene (5 bases). Deletions cut 3 bases from V and 3 bases from J, with 22 bases between. CDR1 LGHNA and CDR2 YSLEER come from the germline V gene. This CDR3 has 18 amino acids. CDR3 loop: CASSQSPWTIRRTDTQYF. CDR3 in DNA: TGCGCCAGCAGCCAGTCACCATGGACAATTCGAAGGACAGATACGCAGTATTTT.

This clone was seen a single time. The chain employs TRBV7-9 and TRBJ2-7; 11 nucleotides align to TRBD2. Germline V gives CDR1 SEHNR, CDR2 FQNEAQ (reference sequence). J was trimmed by 5 bases and V by 5 bases; bases with no gene match: 5. The CDR3 runs to 14 residues. CDR3 in DNA: TGTGCCAGCAGCCTGACTAGCGGGGTAGACGAGCAGTACTTC. It encodes CASSLTSGVDEQYF.

V is TRBV27 and J is TRBJ1-5; maybe TRBD1 (5 bases). The V end lost 5 bases, the J end lost 1 base, and 12 bases lay between the germline ends. Per germline, CDR1 MNHEY and CDR2 SMNVEV (reference sequence). The CDR3 contains 15 residues. CDR3 bases: TGTGCCAGCAGTATCCGGGACGGGAGCAATCAGCCCCAGCATTTT. This encodes CASSIRDGSNQPQHF.

V gene TRBV19 combines with J gene TRBJ1-5; D might be TRBD1 (6 bases). The CDR3 has 16 amino acids. V was clipped by 6 bases and J by 4 bases, with 19 bases between them. CDR1 and CDR2 (germline): LNHDA, SQIVND (reference sequence). The CDR3 loop is CASRTTGGGVNQPQHF. DNA for the CDR3: TGTGCCAGTAGAACTACGGGGGGGGGCGTGAATCAGCCCCAGCATTTT.

The chain is built from TRBV11-1 and TRBJ2-7; possibly TRBD1 for D (6 bases). CDR1 and CDR2 (germline): SGHAT, FQDESV (reference sequence). The ends were cut back, 6 bases at V and 6 bases at J, with 9 bases in the middle. The CDR3 totals 11 residues. CDR3 sequence (DNA): TGTGCCAGCAGACAGGGCGGCGAGCAGTACTTC. Its translation is CASRQGGEQYF.

This clone was picked up a small number of times. The gene calls are TRBV5-6 and TRBJ1-1; tentative D call: TRBD1 (6 bases). The length of the CDR3 is 14 residues. V dropped 1 base and J dropped 6 bases, with 13 bases sitting between them. Germline CDR1 SGHDT, CDR2 YYEEEE. This CDR3 reads CASSLLGARAEAFF. The CDR3, as DNA: TGTGCCAGCAGCTTGTTGGGGGCTCGCGCTGAAGCTTTCTTT.

This clone was seen a handful of times. V and J are TRBV27 and TRBJ1-1; 10 bases align to TRBD1. Germline V gene sequence: CDR1 MNHEY, CDR2 SMNVEV (reference sequence). The V segment lost 3 bases and the J segment 6 bases; nucleotides outside the gene matches: 13. There are 17 residues in the CDR3. The CDR3, as DNA: TGTGCCAGCAGTTTCCGTCCTCTGGACAGGGGGTCCTCTGAAGCTTTCTTT. It translates to CASSFRPLDRGSSEAFF.

V and J are TRBV4-3 and TRBJ2-5, with D perhaps matching TRBD1 (6 bases). The ends were cut back, 4 bases at V and 1 base at J, with 16 bases in the middle. This CDR3 comprises 16 residues. The germline CDR1 and CDR2 sequences are LGHNA and YSLEER. CDR3 sequence (DNA): TGCGCCAGCAGCCGCTATACCCTGGACAGCCAAGAGACCCAGTACTTC. This encodes CASSRYTLDSQETQYF.

V gene TRBV30 combines with J gene TRBJ1-2, with D perhaps matching TRBD1 (5 bases). The CDR3 extends over 12 amino acids. V was trimmed by 2 bases and J by 5 bases, leaving 9 bases between them. CDR1 GTSNPN and CDR2 SVGIG come from the germline V gene (reference sequence). This CDR3 is CAWSRQGYGYTF. CDR3 coding DNA: TGTGCCTGGAGTCGTCAGGGATATGGCTACACCTTC.

The chain couples TRBV19 to TRBJ1-2; 8 nucleotides match TRBD1. The CDR3 is 14 residues long. Losses at the gene ends were 5 bases for V and 6 bases for J; bases not matched to a gene: 8. The germline gives CDR1 LNHDA, CDR2 SQIVND (reference sequence). CDR3 DNA: TGTGCCAGTAGTTATGCCACAGGGGGTAATGGCTACACCTTC. This encodes CASSYATGGNGYTF. The full variable domain, rest sourced from reference TRBV19 and TRBJ1-2, is DGGITQSPKYLFRKEGQNVTLSCEQNLNHDAMYWYRQDPGQGLRLIYYSQIVNDFQKGDIAEGYSVSREKKESFPLTVTSAQKNPTAFYLCASSYATGGNGYTFGSGTRLTVV.

This clone was counted once. Other DNA sequences in the same sample also yield this CDR3. The chain recombines TRBV7-2 with TRBJ2-7, with unresolved D. Per the germline V gene, CDR1 is SGHTA and CDR2 is FQGNSA. The germline V and J ends were trimmed by 4 bases and 0 bases, with 4 bases remaining between them. This CDR3 spans 12 amino acids. CDR3 residues: CASSSSSYEQYF. In DNA form, the CDR3 reads TGTGCCAGCAGCTCGAGCTCCTACGAGCAGTACTTC.

Only a few counts were recorded for this clone. The rearrangement uses TRBV10-3 and TRBJ1-4; TRBD1 matches 8 bases. The length of the CDR3 is 14 residues. CDR1 ENHRY and CDR2 SYGVKD come from the germline V gene. The ends lost 3 bases at V and 8 bases at J; junction bases unmatched: 5. CDR3 nucleotides: TGTGCCATCAGTGATTCAGGGGGCCGGGAAAAACTGTTTTTT. This gives the protein CAISDSGGREKLFF.

The chain combines TRBV4-1 with TRBJ1-2, with 10 bases matching TRBD1. The CDR3 contains 14 residues. Trimming at V came to 4 bases and at J to 6 bases, leaving 5 bases not matched to a gene. In germline, CDR1 is MGHRA, CDR2 YSYEKL. CDR3 sequence reads: CASSRDRGQDGYTF. CDR3 nucleotide sequence: TGCGCCAGCAGCCGCGACAGGGGGCAGGATGGCTACACCTTC.

The chain is built from TRBV19 and TRBJ1-5, with D possibly TRBD1 on 6 matching bases. V lost 5 bases, J lost 0 bases, and 14 bases lay in between. The germline V gene has CDR1 LNHDA and CDR2 SQIVND (reference sequence). The CDR3 covers 16 residues. CDR3 amino acids: CASSLQGRYSNQPQHF. DNA of the CDR3: TGTGCCAGTAGTTTACAGGGCCGATATAGCAATCAGCCCCAGCATTTT.

CDR3 DNA sequence: TGTGCCAGCAGCCCCCAGGGGGGACGTACAGATACGCAGTATTTT. As protein: CASSPQGGRTDTQYF. The gene calls are TRBV5-4 and TRBJ2-3; tentatively, D is TRBD1 (7 bases). Germline V gives CDR1 SGHNT, CDR2 YYREEE (reference sequence). Trimming took off 4 bases at V and 3 bases at J, with 15 bases between the two ends. The CDR3 length is 15 residues.

The rearrangement joins TRBV9 to TRBJ2-1, with 11 bases that match TRBD2. The CDR3 contains 14 residues. Looked up from germline, CDR1 is SGDLS and CDR2 is YYNGEE. After removal of 3 bases from V and 7 bases from J, the junction contained 3 bases not matched to a gene. This CDR3 is CASSASGGWNEQFF. CDR3 DNA sequence: TGTGCCAGCAGCGCTAGCGGGGGGTGGAATGAGCAGTTCTTC.

This clone was found a few times. J is TRBJ1-1 and V is TRBV20-1, with D uncertain. The CDR3 totals 11 residues. V lost 6 bases to trimming and J lost 5 bases, with 10 bases between them. Per the germline V gene, CDR1 is DFQATT and CDR2 is SNEGSKA (reference sequence). This CDR3 is CSALSGTEAFF. The DNA for the CDR3 is TGCAGTGCCTTGAGTGGGACTGAAGCTTTCTTT.

This chain uses TRBV5-8 with TRBJ1-1, with D unclear. Germline-derived CDR1 and CDR2 are SGHTS and YDEGEE. V lost 4 bases and J lost 3, with 16 bases in between. The CDR3 extends over 15 amino acids. The CDR3 DNA follows: TGTGCCAGCAGCCCAACTACTGGCTTACACACTGAAGCTTTCTTT. Amino acid sequence: CASSPTTGLHTEAFF.

Notes on this clone: This same CDR3 is encoded by further DNA sequences in the sample. J is TRBJ1-1 and V is TRBV7-2; maybe TRBD1 (5 bases). V was shortened by 9 bases and J by 6 bases, with 23 bases between the two germline ends. The CDR3 length is 15 residues. Germline V gives CDR1 SGHTA, CDR2 FQGNSA. CDR3 nucleotide sequence: TGTGCCAGTAGATCAGAGCTATGGAGAGGGGCTGAAGCTTTCTTT. This codes for CASRSELWRGAEAFF.